What follows are 6 T cell receptor beta chains derived from one specimen sequenced in a study of cytomegalovirus exposure and HLA in healthy donors. 13 Jbeta primers and 60 Vbeta primers were used for the PCR. The repertoire was sequenced with immunoSEQ multiplex PCR; TCRdb's copy has only in-frame clones and lacks some. The profile covers 120,000 or so clones, with 60% to 80% appearing a single time and approximately 3.8% taken by the ten largest. Material: PBMCs. These receptors all come from a man aged 30 to 39 in good health and CMV-seronegative.

The chain joins TRBV5-1 to TRBJ1-1; TRBD1 might be the D (5 bases). The V end was cut by 2 bases, the J end by 0 bases, with 17 bases between. CDR3 length: 17 amino acids. Per germline, CDR1 SGHRS and CDR2 YFSETQ. The CDR3 region has the DNA TGCGCCAGCAGCTTTCTCAGGGCCGACCCGTTGAACACTGAAGCTTTCTTT. Translating it yields CASSFLRADPLNTEAFF.

The V gene is TRBV6-1, the J gene TRBJ2-5; the D gene is possibly TRBD2 (5 bases). Germline loops: CDR1 MNHNS, CDR2 SASEGT. Trimming removed 6 bases from V and 8 bases from J, with 10 bases in between. The CDR3 loop spans 11 amino acids. As DNA, the CDR3 is TGTGCCAGCAGGACACCGGGAACCCAGTACTTC. This encodes CASRTPGTQYF.

The rearrangement links TRBV2 to TRBJ2-7; 8 bases map to TRBD1. Germline V gene sequence: CDR1 SNHLY, CDR2 FYNNEI. The CDR3 totals 15 residues. J was trimmed by 1 base and V by 1 base; bases with no gene match: 3. The CDR3 nucleotides are TGTGCCAGCAGTGAAGGACAGGGGAGTTCCTACGAGCAGTACTTC. Its protein product is CASSEGQGSSYEQYF.

The chain is built from TRBV7-9 and TRBJ2-2, with a tentative D call TRBD2 (5 bases). The CDR3 loop spans 15 amino acids. Germline CDR1 reads SEHNR; CDR2 reads FQNEAQ (reference sequence). Deletions cut 3 bases from V and 8 bases from J, with 16 bases between. Here the CDR3 reads CASSLLAPVSGELFF. The CDR3 region has the DNA TGTGCCAGCAGCTTGCTAGCTCCCGTCTCGGGGGAGCTGTTTTTT.

This rearrangement joins TRBV7-2 to TRBJ1-1; D gene uncertain. The CDR3 is 15 residues long. The V end was cut by 5 bases, the J end by 6 bases, with 19 bases between. CDR1 is SGHTA, CDR2 FQGNSA, per germline. The CDR3 loop reads CASSARVGGEAEAFF. CDR3 coding DNA: TGTGCCAGCAGCGCCCGGGTGGGCGGGGAGGCTGAAGCTTTCTTT. Together with reference TRBV7-2 and TRBJ1-1, the CDR3 gives the full variable domain: GAGVSQSPSNKVTEKGKDVELRCDPISGHTALYWYRQSLGQGLEFLIYFQGNSAPDKSGLPSDRFSAERTGGSVSTLTIQRTQQEDSAVYLCASSARVGGEAEAFFGQGTRLTVV.

This clone occurred a few times. This rearrangement joins TRBV6-1 to TRBJ2-2; 7 nucleotides line up with TRBD1. This CDR3 is 14 amino acids long. Germline values: CDR1 MNHNS, CDR2 SASEGT. V shed 6 bases and J 6 bases; nucleotides not matched to a gene: 7. CDR3 DNA sequence: TGTGCCAGCAGAACGTACAGGGGCTCCGGGGAGCTGTTTTTT. Translation gives CASRTYRGSGELFF.